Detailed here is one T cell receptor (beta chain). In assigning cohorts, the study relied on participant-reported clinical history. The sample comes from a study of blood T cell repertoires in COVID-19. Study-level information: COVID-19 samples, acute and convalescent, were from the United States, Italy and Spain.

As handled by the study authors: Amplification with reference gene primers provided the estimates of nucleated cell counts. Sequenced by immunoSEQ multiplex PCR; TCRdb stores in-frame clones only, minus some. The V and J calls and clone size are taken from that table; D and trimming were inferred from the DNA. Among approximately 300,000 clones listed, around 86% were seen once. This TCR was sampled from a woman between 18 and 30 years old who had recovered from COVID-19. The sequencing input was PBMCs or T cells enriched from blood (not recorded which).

In DNA form, the CDR3 reads TGTGCCAGCAGTGAAGCCGGGACTGCGGAAGCTTTCTTT. Translated: CASSEAGTAEAFF. The chain links TRBV6-1 to TRBJ1-1; D is perhaps TRBD1 (5 bases). The germline CDR1 and CDR2 sequences are MNHNS and SASEGT. V shed 0 bases and J shed 8 bases, with 10 bases lying between them. The CDR3 totals 13 residues.